This record looks at one T cell receptor beta chain sequence and its context. What it recognizes is unknown. This sample was taken from a study of CD8 T cells in Susac syndrome. Study results and caveats: The study acknowledged a relatively small number of individuals in its TCR sequencing and HLA analysis.

The CD8+ and CD4+ T cells were isolated magnetically using a negative isolation approach, whereas the TEMRA cells were enriched by FACS. Roughly 0.5 to 1 ug RNA was reverse transcribed with random hexamers. MiXCR was run by TCRdb on the immunoSEQ multiplex PCR reads, yielding one entry per CDR3 protein. There are about 210,000 distinct CDR3 sequences in the sample; 95% occur only once, and 0.095% lies in the top ten. V was shortened by 5 bases and J by 2 bases, with 14 bases between the two germline ends. This CDR3 has 15 residues. Germline loops: CDR1 MGHRA, CDR2 YSYEKL. Material for sequencing was CD4+ T cells from PBMCs. This receptor was obtained from a human donor with multiple sclerosis. This rearrangement joins TRBV4-1 to TRBJ2-3; the D call may be TRBD1 or TRBD2 (5 bases each). The CDR3: CASSSGRGPTDTQYF. The CDR3 DNA reads as TGCGCCAGCAGCTCAGGGAGAGGTCCCACAGATACGCAGTATTTT.